Listed below are T cell receptor beta chains from one sample, sequenced in a study of spatial heterogeneity in lung cancer. Using its own MiXCR run on the 5' RACE reads, TCRdb lists one record per CDR3 protein. The sample includes about 7,400 distinct CDR3 sequences, about 7% of them seen just once. The sample was lung tumor tissue, taken at surgery. These receptors all stem from a male donor with early-stage non-small cell lung cancer. CDR3s include the opening cysteine and the closing phenylalanine or tryptophan.

j_gene	v_gene	CDR3aa
TRBJ2-2	TRBV7-8	CASSTFWGSTGELFF
TRBJ1-5	TRBV12-3/TRBV12-4	CASKGGSDNQPQHF
TRBJ2-1	TRBV3-1	CASSRTGGGNGEQFF
TRBJ2-7	TRBV5-5	CASSLFGTGVFEQYF
TRBJ2-1	TRBV30	CAWARSDEQFF
TRBJ2-7	TRBV10-3	CAISESEGQGYYEQYF
TRBJ2-3	TRBV6-2/TRBV6-3	CASSYTLLADTQYF
TRBJ1-5	TRBV12-3/TRBV12-4	CASSLQVRLQPQHF
TRBJ2-5	TRBV7-8	CASSLAGSSGNQETQYF
TRBJ2-7	TRBV20-1	CSARDQLEQYF
TRBJ2-3	TRBV4-1	CASSQEQGLGGTQYF
TRBJ2-5	TRBV11-2	CASSLGDREVETQYF
TRBJ2-7	TRBV7-2	CASSLLSSGGAYEQYF
TRBJ2-7	TRBV6-2/TRBV6-3	CASNEGGFGTYEQYF
TRBJ2-5	TRBV11-3	CASSLGASGGKETQYF
TRBJ2-3	TRBV18	CASSRGGSDTQYF